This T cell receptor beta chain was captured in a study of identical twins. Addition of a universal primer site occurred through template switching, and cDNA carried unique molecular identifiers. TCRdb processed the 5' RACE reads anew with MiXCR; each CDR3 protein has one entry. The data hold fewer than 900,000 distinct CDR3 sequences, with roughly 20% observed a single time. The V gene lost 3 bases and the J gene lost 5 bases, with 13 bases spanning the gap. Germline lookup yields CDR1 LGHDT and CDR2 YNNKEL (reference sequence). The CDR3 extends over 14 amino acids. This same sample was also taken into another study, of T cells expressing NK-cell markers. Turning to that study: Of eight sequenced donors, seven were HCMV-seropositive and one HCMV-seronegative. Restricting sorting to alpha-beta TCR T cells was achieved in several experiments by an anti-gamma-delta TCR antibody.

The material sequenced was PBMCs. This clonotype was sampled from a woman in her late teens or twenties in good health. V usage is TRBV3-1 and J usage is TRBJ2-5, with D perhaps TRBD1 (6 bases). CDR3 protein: CASSHSDRGETQYF. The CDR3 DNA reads TGTGCCAGCAGCCACTCGGACAGAGGGGAGACCCAGTACTTC.